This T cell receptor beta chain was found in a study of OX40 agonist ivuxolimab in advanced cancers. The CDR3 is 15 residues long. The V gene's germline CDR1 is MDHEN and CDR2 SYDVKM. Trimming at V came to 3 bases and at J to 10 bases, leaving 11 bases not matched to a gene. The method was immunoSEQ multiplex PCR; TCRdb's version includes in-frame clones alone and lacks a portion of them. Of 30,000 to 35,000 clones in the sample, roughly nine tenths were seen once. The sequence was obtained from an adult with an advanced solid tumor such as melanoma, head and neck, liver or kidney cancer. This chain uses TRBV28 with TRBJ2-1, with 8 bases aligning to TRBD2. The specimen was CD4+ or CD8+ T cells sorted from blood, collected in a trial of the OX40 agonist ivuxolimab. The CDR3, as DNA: TGTGCCAGCAGTTTCCTAGCGGGTCCCGACCCCGAGCAGTTCTTC. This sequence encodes CASSFLAGPDPEQFF.